This TCR beta chain is drawn from a study of cytomegalovirus exposure and HLA in healthy donors. Study-level points and caveats: Earlier analysis found most TCR beta V segments productive about 87% or about 30% of the time.

PCR employed 60 Vbeta and 13 Jbeta primers. Clones were sequenced by immunoSEQ multiplex PCR, and TCRdb holds only the in-frame ones, with some missing. The sample lists 55,000 to 70,000 clones; about 63% were seen once. With respect to this clone: Its antigen is undetermined.

This CDR3 spans 14 amino acids. Germline V CDR1 and CDR2: SGHRS, YFSETQ. With 4 bases clipped from V and 5 bases from J, the junction kept 7 bases outside the gene matches. The source material was PBMCs. This sequence originates from a man aged 40-50 years in good health and CMV-seropositive. The chain recombines TRBV5-1 with TRBJ1-2; 8 bases fit TRBD1. CDR3 amino acids: CASSPGTGLYGYTF. Here the CDR3 DNA reads TGCGCCAGCAGCCCAGGGACAGGACTATATGGCTACACCTTC.